Included here is one T cell receptor beta chain sequence, with context. Germline V CDR1 and CDR2: MNHEY, SMNVEV (reference sequence). Trimming shortened V by 5 bases and J by 12 bases, and 13 bases separated the two germline ends. This CDR3 is built from 11 residues. The sample belongs to a study of CD8 T cells in ankylosing spondylitis. TCRdb reanalysed the 5' RACE reads using MiXCR and keeps one entry per CDR3 protein. Of about 24,000 distinct CDR3 sequences detected, around 17% appear once; the ten largest clones hold 28%. The chain employs TRBV27 and TRBJ1-1; TRBD1 is a possible D gene (6 bases). Sequenced material: blood. This clonotype was sampled from a male donor with ankylosing spondylitis or in good health (not recorded which). The CDR3 coding sequence is TGTGCCAGCAGTATAACAGGGAAGTCTTTCTTT. Translation gives CASSITGKSFF.